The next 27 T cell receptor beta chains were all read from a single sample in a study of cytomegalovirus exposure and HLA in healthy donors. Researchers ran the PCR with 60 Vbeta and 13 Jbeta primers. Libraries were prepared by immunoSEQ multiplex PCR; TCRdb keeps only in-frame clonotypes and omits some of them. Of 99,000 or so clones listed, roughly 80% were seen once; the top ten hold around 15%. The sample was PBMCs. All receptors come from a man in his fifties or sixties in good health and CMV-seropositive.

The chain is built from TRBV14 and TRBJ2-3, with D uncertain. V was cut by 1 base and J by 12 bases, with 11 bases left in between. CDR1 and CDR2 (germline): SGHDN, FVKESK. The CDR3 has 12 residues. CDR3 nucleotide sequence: TGTGCCAGCAGCCAAGTAACCCGAGGCCAGTATTTT. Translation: CASSQVTRGQYF.

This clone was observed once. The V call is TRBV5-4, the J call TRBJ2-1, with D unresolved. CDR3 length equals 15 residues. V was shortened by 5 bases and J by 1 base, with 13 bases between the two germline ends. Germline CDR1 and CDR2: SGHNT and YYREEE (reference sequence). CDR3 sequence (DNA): TGTGCCAGCAGTTCGGCCCGCAGGTCCTACAATGAGCAGTTCTTC. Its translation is CASSSARRSYNEQFF.

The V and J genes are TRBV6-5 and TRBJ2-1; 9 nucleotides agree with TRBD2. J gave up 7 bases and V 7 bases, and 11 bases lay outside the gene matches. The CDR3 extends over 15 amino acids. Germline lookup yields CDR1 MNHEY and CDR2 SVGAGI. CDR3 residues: CASMFLRGGANEQFF. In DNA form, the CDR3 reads TGTGCCAGCATGTTTCTCCGCGGGGGGGCAAATGAGCAGTTCTTC.

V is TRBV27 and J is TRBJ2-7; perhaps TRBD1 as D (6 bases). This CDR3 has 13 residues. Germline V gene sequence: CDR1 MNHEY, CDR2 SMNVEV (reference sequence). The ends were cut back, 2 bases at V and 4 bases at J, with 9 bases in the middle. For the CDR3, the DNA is TGTGCCAGCAGTTTAGGACAGCCTTACGAGCAGTACTTC. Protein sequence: CASSLGQPYEQYF.

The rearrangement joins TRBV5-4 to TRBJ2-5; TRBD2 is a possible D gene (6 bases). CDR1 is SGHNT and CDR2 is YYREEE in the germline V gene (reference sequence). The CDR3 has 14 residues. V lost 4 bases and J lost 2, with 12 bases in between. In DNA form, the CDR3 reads TGTGCCAGCAGCACCCCAGGGAGGCAAGAGACCCAGTACTTC. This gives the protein CASSTPGRQETQYF.

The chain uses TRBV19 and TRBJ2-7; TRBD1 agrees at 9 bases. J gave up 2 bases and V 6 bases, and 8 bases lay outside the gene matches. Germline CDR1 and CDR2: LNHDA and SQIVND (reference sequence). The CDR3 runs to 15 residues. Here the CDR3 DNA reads TGTGCCAGTAGACCTTCTGGGACAGGGACCTACGAGCAGTACTTC. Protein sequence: CASRPSGTGTYEQYF.

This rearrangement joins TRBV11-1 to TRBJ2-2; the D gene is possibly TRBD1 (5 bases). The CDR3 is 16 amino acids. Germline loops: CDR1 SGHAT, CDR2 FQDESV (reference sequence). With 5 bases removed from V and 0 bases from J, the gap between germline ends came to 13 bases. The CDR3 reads CASSRVGAANTGELFF. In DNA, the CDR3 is TGTGCCAGCAGCCGCGTTGGGGCAGCGAACACCGGGGAGCTGTTTTTT. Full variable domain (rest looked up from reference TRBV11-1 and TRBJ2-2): EAEVAQSPRYKITEKSQAVAFWCDPISGHATLYWYRQILGQGPELLVQFQDESVVDDSQLPKDRFSAERLKGVDSTLKIQPAELGDSAMYLCASSRVGAANTGELFFGEGSRLTVL.

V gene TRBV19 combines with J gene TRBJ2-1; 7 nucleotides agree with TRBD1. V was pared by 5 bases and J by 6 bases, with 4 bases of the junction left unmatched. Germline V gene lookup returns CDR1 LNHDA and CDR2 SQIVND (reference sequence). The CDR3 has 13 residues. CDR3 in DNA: TGTGCCAGTAGTCGCCCAGGGGGCAATGAGCAGTTCTTC. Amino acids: CASSRPGGNEQFF.

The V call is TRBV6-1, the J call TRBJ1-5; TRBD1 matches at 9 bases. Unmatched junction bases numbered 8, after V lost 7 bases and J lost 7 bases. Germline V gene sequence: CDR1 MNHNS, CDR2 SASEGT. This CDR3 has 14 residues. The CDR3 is CASNEQGAGQPQHF. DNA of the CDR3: TGTGCCAGCAACGAACAGGGGGCAGGGCAGCCCCAGCATTTT.

CDR3 residues: CASSRHKNNEQFF. The CDR3 DNA follows: TGTGCCAGCAGCAGACACAAGAACAATGAGCAGTTCTTC. The chain recombines TRBV7-2 with TRBJ2-1; D unresolved. The CDR3 extends over 13 amino acids. Trimming pared 5 bases from V and 5 bases from J, leaving 10 bases between. In germline, CDR1 is SGHTA, CDR2 FQGNSA.

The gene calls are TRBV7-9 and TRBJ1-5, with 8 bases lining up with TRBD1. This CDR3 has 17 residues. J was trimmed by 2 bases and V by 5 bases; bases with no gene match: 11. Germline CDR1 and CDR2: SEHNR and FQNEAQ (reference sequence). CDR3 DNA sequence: TGTGCCAGCAGCACCGACAGGGGATTGGTCGGCAATCAGCCCCAGCATTTT. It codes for CASSTDRGLVGNQPQHF. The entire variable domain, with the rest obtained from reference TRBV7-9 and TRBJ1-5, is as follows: DTGVSQNPRHKITKRGQNVTFRCDPISEHNRLYWYRQTLGQGPEFLTYFQNEAQLEKSRLLSDRFSAERPKGSFSTLEIQRTEQGDSAMYLCASSTDRGLVGNQPQHFGDGTRLSIL.

The CDR3 sequence: CSVATDNYGYTF. CDR3 in DNA: TGCAGCGTTGCGACAGACAACTATGGCTACACCTTC. The rearrangement links TRBV29-1 to TRBJ1-2; weak D call: TRBD1 (5 bases). The CDR3 is 12 amino acids. Trimming cost V 4 bases and J 2 bases, with 8 bases left between them. Germline-derived CDR1 and CDR2 are SQVTM and ANQGSEA.

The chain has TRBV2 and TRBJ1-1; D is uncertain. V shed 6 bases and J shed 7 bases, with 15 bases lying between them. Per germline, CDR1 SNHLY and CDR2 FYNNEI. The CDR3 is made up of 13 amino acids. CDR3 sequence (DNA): TGTGCCAGCAGGCCTTTGACTGTGGTTGAAGCTTTCTTT. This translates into CASRPLTVVEAFF.

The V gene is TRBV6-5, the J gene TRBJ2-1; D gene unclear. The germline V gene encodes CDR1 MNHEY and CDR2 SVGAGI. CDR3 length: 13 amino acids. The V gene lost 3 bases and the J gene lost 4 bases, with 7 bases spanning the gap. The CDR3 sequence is CASSYDIYNEQFF. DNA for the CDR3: TGTGCCAGCAGTTATGACATTTACAATGAGCAGTTCTTC.

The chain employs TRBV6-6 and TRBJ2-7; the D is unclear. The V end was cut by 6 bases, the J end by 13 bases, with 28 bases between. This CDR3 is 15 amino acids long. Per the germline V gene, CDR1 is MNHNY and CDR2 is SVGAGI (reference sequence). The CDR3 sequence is CASSLRGDRFSHLYF. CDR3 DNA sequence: TGTGCCAGCAGCCTTCGCGGCGATAGGTTTAGTCATCTTTACTTC.

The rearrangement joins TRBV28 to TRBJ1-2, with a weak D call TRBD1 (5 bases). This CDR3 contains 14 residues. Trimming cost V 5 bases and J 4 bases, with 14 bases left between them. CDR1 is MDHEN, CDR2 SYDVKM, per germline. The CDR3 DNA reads TGTGCCAGCAGTCCGACCGACAGTGGCTATGGCTACACCTTC. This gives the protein CASSPTDSGYGYTF.

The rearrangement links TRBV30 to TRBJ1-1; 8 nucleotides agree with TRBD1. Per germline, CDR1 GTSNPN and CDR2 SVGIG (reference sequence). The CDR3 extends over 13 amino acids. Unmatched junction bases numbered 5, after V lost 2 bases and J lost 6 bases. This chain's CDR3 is CAWSLRGQAEAFF. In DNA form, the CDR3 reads TGTGCCTGGAGTCTCAGGGGGCAGGCTGAAGCTTTCTTT.

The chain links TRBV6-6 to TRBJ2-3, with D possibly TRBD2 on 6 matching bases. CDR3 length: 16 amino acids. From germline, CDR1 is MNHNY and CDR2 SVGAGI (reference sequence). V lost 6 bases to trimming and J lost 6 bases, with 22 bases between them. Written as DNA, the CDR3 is TGTGCCAGCAGCTGGCCAAACCTCGGCGGGGATGATACGCAGTATTTT. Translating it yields CASSWPNLGGDDTQYF.

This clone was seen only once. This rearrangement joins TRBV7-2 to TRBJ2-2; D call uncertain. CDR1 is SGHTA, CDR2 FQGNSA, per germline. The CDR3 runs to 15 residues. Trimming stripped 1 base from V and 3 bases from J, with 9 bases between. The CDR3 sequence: CASSLGARYTGELFF. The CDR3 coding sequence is TGTGCCAGCAGCTTAGGAGCGCGGTACACCGGGGAGCTGTTTTTT.

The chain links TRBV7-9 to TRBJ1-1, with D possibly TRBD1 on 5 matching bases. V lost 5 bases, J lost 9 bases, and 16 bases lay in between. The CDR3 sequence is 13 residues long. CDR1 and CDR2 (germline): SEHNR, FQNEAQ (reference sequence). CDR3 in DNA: TGTGCCAGCAGCCCAGAGGCGGCAGGGAAAGCTTTCTTT. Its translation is CASSPEAAGKAFF.

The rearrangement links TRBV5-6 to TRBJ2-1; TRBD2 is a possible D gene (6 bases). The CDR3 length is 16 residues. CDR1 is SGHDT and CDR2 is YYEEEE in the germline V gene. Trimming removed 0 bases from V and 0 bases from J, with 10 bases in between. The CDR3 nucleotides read TGTGCCAGCAGCTTGGAGCAGGGAGGCTCCTACAATGAGCAGTTCTTC. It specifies CASSLEQGGSYNEQFF.

For the CDR3, the DNA is TGTGCCAGCAGCCACCGGGGGGGCACCTACGAGCAGTACTTC. Residues: CASSHRGGTYEQYF. The J gene is TRBJ2-7, the V gene TRBV7-2, with 8 bases identical to TRBD2. CDR1 and CDR2 from the germline V gene are SGHTA and FQGNSA. The CDR3 totals 14 residues. V shed 5 bases and J 2 bases; nucleotides not matched to a gene: 5.

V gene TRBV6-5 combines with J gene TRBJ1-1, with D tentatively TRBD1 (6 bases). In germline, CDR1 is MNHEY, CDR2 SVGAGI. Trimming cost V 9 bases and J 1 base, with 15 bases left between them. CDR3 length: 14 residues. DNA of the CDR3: TGTGCCAGTCGTTTACAGGGTCCGAACACTGAAGCTTTCTTT. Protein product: CASRLQGPNTEAFF.

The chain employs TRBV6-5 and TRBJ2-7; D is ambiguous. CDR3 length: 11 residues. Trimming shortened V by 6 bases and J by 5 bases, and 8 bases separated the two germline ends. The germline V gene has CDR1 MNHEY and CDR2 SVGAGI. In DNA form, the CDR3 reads TGTGCCAGCAGACTCCTACACGAGCAGTACTTC. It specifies CASRLLHEQYF.

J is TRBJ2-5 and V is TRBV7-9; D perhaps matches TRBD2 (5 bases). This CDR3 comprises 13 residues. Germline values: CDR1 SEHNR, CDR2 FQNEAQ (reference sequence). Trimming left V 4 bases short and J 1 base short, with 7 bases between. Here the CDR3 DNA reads TGTGCCAGCAGCTCTAGCCTCCAAGAGACCCAGTACTTC. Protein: CASSSSLQETQYF. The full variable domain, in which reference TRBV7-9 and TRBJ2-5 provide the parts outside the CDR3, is DTGVSQNPRHKITKRGQNVTFRCDPISEHNRLYWYRQTLGQGPEFLTYFQNEAQLEKSRLLSDRFSAERPKGSFSTLEIQRTEQGDSAMYLCASSSSLQETQYFGPGTRLLVL.

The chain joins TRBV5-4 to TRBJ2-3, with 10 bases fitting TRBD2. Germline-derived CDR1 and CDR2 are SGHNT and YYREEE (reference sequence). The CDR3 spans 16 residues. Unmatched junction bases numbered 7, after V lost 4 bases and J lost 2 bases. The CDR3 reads CASSQELAGITDTQYF. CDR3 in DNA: TGTGCCAGCAGCCAGGAACTAGCGGGGATCACAGATACGCAGTATTTT.

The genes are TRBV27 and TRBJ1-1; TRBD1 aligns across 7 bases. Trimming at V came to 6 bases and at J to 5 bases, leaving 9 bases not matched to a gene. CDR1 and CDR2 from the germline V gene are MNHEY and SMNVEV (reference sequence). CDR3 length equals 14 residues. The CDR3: CASRWDRMSTEAFF. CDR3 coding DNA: TGTGCCAGCAGATGGGACAGAATGTCAACTGAAGCTTTCTTT.